One sample yielded the 6 T cell receptor beta chains listed below, sequenced in a study of response to subunit inactivated influenza vaccine. MiXCR, applied by TCRdb to the RT-PCR reads, yields one record per CDR3 protein. The sample records hundreds of thousands of distinct CDR3 sequences, approximately 15% being singletons. Sample: CD4+ T cells sorted from PBMCs, taken roughly 24 months after vaccination. The source is a man between 45 and 75 years old who received an inactivated influenza vaccine.

This clonotype was picked up many times. V gene TRBV6-5 combines with J gene TRBJ2-3, with TRBD2 as a possible D gene (6 bases). CDR3 length equals 15 residues. Germline CDR1 is MNHEY and CDR2 is SVGAGI. V gave up 4 bases and J gave up 2 bases, with 13 bases separating them. CDR3 nucleotide sequence: TGTGCCAGCAGTTTGGGACTTACAATCACAGATACGCAGTATTTT. This encodes CASSLGLTITDTQYF.

There are a few counts of this clonotype. This chain connects TRBV7-2 to TRBJ2-3; D gene ambiguous. Between the trimmed V and J ends, which lost 5 bases and 6 bases, there was a span of 12 bases. Per the germline V gene, CDR1 is SGHTA and CDR2 is FQGNSA. The CDR3 is made up of 13 amino acids. In DNA form, the CDR3 reads TGTGCCAGCAGCGTCATGCGCCTTGATACGCAGTATTTT. Its protein product is CASSVMRLDTQYF.

Note on this clonotype: With a much larger clone just one base away, this may be a read error. V is TRBV5-6 and J is TRBJ1-5; D is possibly TRBD1 (6 bases). The CDR3 sequence is 13 residues long. Germline assignment: CDR1 SGHDT and CDR2 YYEEEE. V was clipped by 1 base and J by 7 bases, with 9 bases between them. CDR3 in DNA: TGTGCCAGCAGCTTGAAGGGGGAGCAGCCCCAGCATTTT. Translated: CASSLKGEQPQHF.

This clonotype was seen only a few times. DNA of the CDR3: TGTGCCAGTCAGGCGGGACCGAACACCGGGGAGCTGTTTTTT. Translation gives CASQAGPNTGELFF. The V call is TRBV9, the J call TRBJ2-2; D is perhaps TRBD2 (6 bases). The CDR3 loop spans 14 amino acids. Germline V gene data show CDR1 as SGDLS and CDR2 as YYNGEE. V was cut by 8 bases and J by 0 bases, with 11 bases left in between.

This rearrangement joins TRBV20-1 to TRBJ2-5, with 13 bases aligning to TRBD2. The ends lost 6 bases at V and 4 bases at J; junction bases unmatched: 8. The CDR3 runs 15 residues. CDR1 DFQATT and CDR2 SNEGSKA come from the germline V gene (reference sequence). The DNA of the CDR3 is TGCAGTGCCACAGGGACTAGCGGGGATGGAGAGACCCAGTACTTC. Translating gives CSATGTSGDGETQYF.

This clonotype was counted between two and nine times. The chain links TRBV9 to TRBJ2-1; TRBD2 matches at 8 bases. Germline V lookup: CDR1 SGDLS, CDR2 YYNGEE. The CDR3 is made up of 16 amino acids. V lost 0 bases, J lost 2 bases, and 4 bases stayed unmatched. The CDR3 reads CASSVEAGLAYNEQFF. CDR3 sequence (DNA): TGTGCCAGCAGCGTAGAGGCGGGACTAGCCTACAATGAGCAGTTCTTC.